This T cell receptor beta chain was obtained from a study of OX40 agonist ivuxolimab in advanced cancers. About the research overall: Across the patients, intravenous ivuxolimab was delivered every 2 weeks at 0.01 to 10 mg/kg. Participants averaged approximately 65 years of age (range roughly 23 to 85) and were roughly 80% male.

The CDR3 consists of 16 residues. V was clipped by 1 base and J by 3 bases, with 14 bases between them. The V gene's germline CDR1 is MNHNS and CDR2 SASEGT. Clones were sequenced by immunoSEQ multiplex PCR, and TCRdb holds only the in-frame ones, with some missing. The sample records approximately 99,000 clones, roughly 94% being singletons. Sequencing used CD4+ or CD8+ T cells sorted from blood, obtained in a trial of the OX40 agonist ivuxolimab. The TCR comes from an adult with an advanced solid tumor such as melanoma, head and neck, liver or kidney cancer. The gene calls are TRBV6-1 and TRBJ2-3; D remains unclear. Written as DNA, the CDR3 is TGTGCCAGCAGTGAAGTGAGACCCCCTCCGACAGATACGCAGTATTTT. The encoded protein is CASSEVRPPPTDTQYF.